The rows below give T cell receptor beta chains drawn from one sample of a study of CD8 T cells in ankylosing spondylitis. TCRdb used MiXCR to reprocess the 5' RACE reads, holding one entry per CDR3 protein. Of 500,000 or so distinct CDR3 sequences listed, roughly 5% are singletons. The sample was blood, either unsorted or a sorted T cell fraction (not recorded which). Source of these receptors: a male donor with ankylosing spondylitis. Both conserved end residues are part of each CDR3. The D gene is left open where the match is weak. Only part of the rows carry a size: once, few, many, or a class if the clone is expanded.

v_call,d_call,j_call,clone_size,cdr3_aa,cdr3_nt
TRBV2,-,TRBJ2-5,few,CASSAGKETQYF,TGTGCCAGCAGTGCCGGCAAAGAGACCCAGTACTTC
TRBV24-1,-,TRBJ1-1,many,CATSDTGTGNTEAFF,TGTGCCACCAGTGATACCGGGACGGGGAACACTGAAGCTTTCTTT
TRBV28,-,TRBJ1-2,many,CASSLPVGYTF,TGTGCCAGCAGTTTACCTGTAGGCTACACCTTC
TRBV11-2,-,TRBJ2-1,many,CASSLREIPYNEQFF,TGTGCCAGCAGCTTAAGGGAGATCCCCTACAATGAGCAGTTCTTC
TRBV5-1,TRBD2,TRBJ2-1,many,CASSSTSGEYNEQFF,TGCGCCAGCAGCTCGACTAGCGGGGAGTACAATGAGCAGTTCTTC
TRBV28,-,TRBJ1-1,many,CASSPLWGETEAFF,TGTGCCAGCAGCCCTTTGTGGGGCGAGACTGAAGCTTTCTTT
TRBV5-1,-,TRBJ1-1,many,CASSSSGTEAFF,TGCGCCAGCAGCTCAAGTGGGACTGAAGCTTTCTTT
TRBV15,-,TRBJ2-7,many,CATSRGILADSSYEQYF,TGTGCCACCAGCAGGGGGATTCTAGCGGACAGCTCCTACGAGCAGTACTTC
TRBV20-1,-,TRBJ2-1,-,CSAINYNEQFF,TGCAGTGCCATAAATTACAATGAGCAGTTCTTC
TRBV12-3/TRBV12-4,TRBD1,TRBJ1-1,many,CASSFRTGNMNTEAFF,TGTGCCAGCAGTTTCAGGACAGGAAACATGAACACTGAAGCTTTCTTT
TRBV6-2/TRBV6-3,-,TRBJ2-2,many,CASRGGGDHNTGELFF,TGTGCCAGCAGAGGAGGTGGGGACCACAACACCGGGGAGCTGTTTTTT
TRBV7-4,-,TRBJ2-3,many,CASRILSGGNTQYF,TGTGCCAGCAGGATACTGTCGGGGGGCAATACGCAGTATTTT
TRBV5-1,-,TRBJ2-1,many,CASSFAGLNNEQFF,TGCGCCAGCAGCTTCGCGGGGCTTAACAATGAGCAGTTCTTC
TRBV20-1,-,TRBJ2-5,few,CSAPPLQETQYF,TGCAGTGCTCCACCCCTCCAAGAGACCCAGTACTTC
TRBV27,TRBD1,TRBJ2-7,-,CASSGTGGRAYEQYF,TGTGCCAGCAGTGGAACAGGGGGAAGGGCCTACGAGCAGTACTTC
TRBV5-1,-,TRBJ2-3,many,CASSLIRWDTQYF,TGCGCCAGCAGCTTGATCAGATGGGATACGCAGTATTTT
TRBV5-1,TRBD2,TRBJ2-2,many,CASSPWTSGNTGELFF,TGCGCCAGCAGCCCATGGACTAGCGGAAACACCGGGGAGCTGTTTTTT
TRBV9,-,TRBJ1-3,many,CASSVQGNRGNTIYF,TGTGCCAGCAGCGTGCAGGGGAACCGAGGAAACACCATATATTTT
TRBV12-3/TRBV12-4,-,TRBJ2-3,many,CAGLTDTQYF,TGTGCCGGTCTCACAGATACGCAGTATTTT
TRBV5-1,TRBD2,TRBJ2-7,many,CASSLGPSGLAHEQYF,TGCGCCAGCAGCTTGGGCCCCTCGGGACTAGCTCACGAGCAGTACTTC
TRBV5-1,-,TRBJ2-7,many,CASSYSPQNGGNSYEQYF,TGCGCCAGCAGCTATTCCCCCCAAAACGGGGGAAACTCCTACGAGCAGTACTTC
TRBV12-3/TRBV12-4,TRBD2,TRBJ2-1,many,CASSFKRELGNEQFF,TGTGCCAGCAGTTTCAAGCGGGAGCTGGGAAATGAGCAGTTCTTC
TRBV20-1,TRBD2,TRBJ2-7,few,CSARDLAGPYEQYF,TGCAGTGCCCGGGACCTAGCGGGCCCCTACGAGCAGTACTTC
TRBV5-1,-,TRBJ1-1,many,CASSSDTNTEAFF,TGCGCCAGCAGCTCCGACACGAACACTGAAGCTTTCTTT
TRBV7-9,-,TRBJ2-5,-,CASSLAERETQYF,TGTGCCAGCAGCTTGGCGGAGCGGGAGACCCAGTACTTC
TRBV18,-,TRBJ2-7,-,CASSPPHGGDEQYF,TGTGCCAGCTCACCTCCCCACGGGGGCGACGAGCAGTACTTC
TRBV4-2,-,TRBJ1-1,many,CASSQMDRLNTEAFF,TGTGCCAGCAGCCAAATGGACAGACTGAACACTGAAGCTTTCTTT
TRBV5-1,TRBD2,TRBJ2-1,many,CASSPGLAGDNEQFF,TGCGCCAGCAGCCCGGGACTAGCGGGAGACAATGAGCAGTTCTTC
TRBV5-1,-,TRBJ2-1,many,CASSLGFYEQFF,TGCGCCAGCAGCTTGGGATTCTATGAGCAGTTCTTC
TRBV25-1,-,TRBJ2-4,few,CASSDSGGGNIQYF,TGTGCCAGCAGTGACTCTGGGGGCGGGAACATTCAGTACTTC
TRBV29-1,TRBD1,TRBJ1-1,many,CSGGQGFEAFF,TGCAGCGGGGGACAGGGCTTTGAAGCTTTCTTT
TRBV12-3/TRBV12-4,-,TRBJ2-3,-,CASSFSPSVTGTQYF,TGTGCCAGCAGTTTTAGCCCTTCTGTAACGGGTACGCAGTATTTT
TRBV28,TRBD1,TRBJ1-5,many,CASSSGRQGIEQPQHF,TGTGCCAGCAGTTCTGGGAGACAGGGGATTGAGCAGCCCCAGCATTTT
TRBV4-3,-,TRBJ2-1,many,CASSQEWLPPYNEQFF,TGCGCCAGCAGCCAAGAGTGGCTTCCCCCCTACAATGAGCAGTTCTTC
TRBV29-1,-,TRBJ2-7,many,CSVDWGVGEQYF,TGCAGCGTTGATTGGGGGGTAGGCGAGCAGTACTTC
TRBV7-9,-,TRBJ1-1,many,CASSSDQFPIAEAFF,TGTGCCAGCAGCTCCGACCAATTCCCAATCGCTGAAGCTTTCTTT
TRBV20-1,TRBD1,TRBJ2-1,many,CSASNWDRAYNEQFF,TGCAGTGCTAGTAATTGGGACAGGGCGTACAATGAGCAGTTCTTC
TRBV28,TRBD2,TRBJ2-5,many,CASSLSGGGEETQYF,TGTGCCAGCAGTTTATCGGGGGGTGGAGAAGAGACCCAGTACTTC
TRBV6-2/TRBV6-3,TRBD2,TRBJ2-1,many,CASNPGLASNEQFF,TGTGCCAGCAACCCGGGACTAGCGTCCAATGAGCAGTTCTTC
TRBV20-1,-,TRBJ1-5,many,CSAKIGPADPQHF,TGCAGTGCTAAAATCGGACCGGCAGATCCCCAGCATTTT
TRBV12-3/TRBV12-4,-,TRBJ1-2,many,CASMAGGVFYGYTF,TGTGCCAGCATGGCGGGGGGCGTTTTCTATGGCTACACCTTC
TRBV7-2,-,TRBJ1-1,many,CASSPPGQHTEAFF,TGTGCCAGCAGCCCCCCGGGGCAGCACACTGAAGCTTTCTTT
TRBV24-1,-,TRBJ2-2,many,CATSDLPLETGELFF,TGTGCCACCAGTGATTTGCCCTTGGAGACCGGGGAGCTGTTTTTT
TRBV6-5,-,TRBJ1-5,-,CASSYGGSGNQPQHF,TGTGCCAGCAGTTACGGGGGAAGCGGCAATCAGCCCCAGCATTTT
TRBV11-2,TRBD1,TRBJ1-3,many,CASSFITDRGNTIYF,TGTGCCAGCAGCTTCATTACGGACAGGGGAAACACCATATATTTT
TRBV20-1,-,TRBJ1-1,many,CSARNAGYRTEAFF,TGCAGTGCTAGGAATGCAGGGTATCGCACTGAAGCTTTCTTT
TRBV7-2,TRBD2,TRBJ2-2,many,CASSLLSGSFGELFF,TGTGCCAGCAGCCTACTTAGCGGGAGCTTCGGGGAGCTGTTTTTT
TRBV4-2,-,TRBJ2-3,many,CASSQVSASTDTQYF,TGTGCCAGCAGCCAAGTCAGCGCGAGCACAGATACGCAGTATTTT
TRBV7-9,TRBD1,TRBJ2-5,-,CASSHRDRVGFQETQYF,TGTGCCAGCAGCCACCGGGACAGGGTGGGGTTCCAAGAGACCCAGTACTTC
TRBV20-1,TRBD2,TRBJ2-3,many,CSARKAAGGRTDTQYF,TGCAGTGCTAGAAAGGCCGCGGGGGGGCGTACAGATACGCAGTATTTT